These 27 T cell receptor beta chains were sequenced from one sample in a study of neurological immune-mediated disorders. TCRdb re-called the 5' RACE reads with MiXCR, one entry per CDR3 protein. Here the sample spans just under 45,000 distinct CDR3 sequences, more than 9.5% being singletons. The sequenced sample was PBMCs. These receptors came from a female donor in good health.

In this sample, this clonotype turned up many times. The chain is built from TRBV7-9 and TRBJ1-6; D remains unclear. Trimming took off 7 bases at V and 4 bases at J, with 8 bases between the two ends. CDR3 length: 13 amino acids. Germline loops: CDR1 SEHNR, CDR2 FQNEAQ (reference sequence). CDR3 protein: CASTSSYNSPLHF. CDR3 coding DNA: TGTGCCAGCACATCATCGTATAATTCACCCCTCCACTTT.

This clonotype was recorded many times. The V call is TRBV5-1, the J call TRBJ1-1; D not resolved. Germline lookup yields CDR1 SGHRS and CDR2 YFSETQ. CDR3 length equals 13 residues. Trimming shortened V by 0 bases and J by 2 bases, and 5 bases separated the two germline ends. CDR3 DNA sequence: TGCGCCAGCAGCTTGGGAAGTAACACTGAAGCTTTCTTT. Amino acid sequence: CASSLGSNTEAFF.

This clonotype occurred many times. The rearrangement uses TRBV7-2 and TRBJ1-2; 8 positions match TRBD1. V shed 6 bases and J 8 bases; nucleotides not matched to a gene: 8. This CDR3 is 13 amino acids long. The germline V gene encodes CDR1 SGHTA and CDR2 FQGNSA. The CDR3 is CASRGAGGGGYTF. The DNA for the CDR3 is TGTGCCAGCAGGGGGGCAGGGGGCGGGGGCTACACCTTC.

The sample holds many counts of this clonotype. In DNA form, the CDR3 reads TGTGCCAGCTCGCCCAACAGGAATATTATCCATGGCTACACCTTC. Its protein product is CASSPNRNIIHGYTF. This chain links TRBV18 with TRBJ1-2; TRBD1 is a possible D gene (5 bases). The CDR3 is made up of 15 amino acids. V lost 6 bases to trimming and J lost 6 bases, with 20 bases between them. Germline-derived CDR1 and CDR2 are KGHSH and LQKENI. The whole variable domain, remainder taken from reference TRBV18 and TRBJ1-2, is NAGVMQNPRHLVRRRGQEARLRCSPMKGHSHVYWYRQLPEEGLKFMVYLQKENIIDESGMPKERFSAEFPKEGPSILRIQQVVRGDSAAYFCASSPNRNIIHGYTFGSGTRLTVV.

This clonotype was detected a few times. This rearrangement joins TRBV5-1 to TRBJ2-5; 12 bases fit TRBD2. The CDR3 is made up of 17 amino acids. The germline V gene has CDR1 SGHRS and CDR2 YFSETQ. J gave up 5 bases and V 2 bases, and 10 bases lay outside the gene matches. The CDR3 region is CASSLTYGLAGLETQYF. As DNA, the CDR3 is TGCGCCAGCAGCTTAACCTATGGACTAGCGGGATTGGAGACCCAGTACTTC.

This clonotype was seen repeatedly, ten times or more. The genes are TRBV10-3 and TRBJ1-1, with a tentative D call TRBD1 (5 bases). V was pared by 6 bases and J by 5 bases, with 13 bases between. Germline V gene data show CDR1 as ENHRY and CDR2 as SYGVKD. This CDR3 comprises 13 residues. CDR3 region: CAISGTLGTEAFF. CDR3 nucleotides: TGTGCCATCAGCGGGACTCTTGGTACTGAAGCTTTCTTT.

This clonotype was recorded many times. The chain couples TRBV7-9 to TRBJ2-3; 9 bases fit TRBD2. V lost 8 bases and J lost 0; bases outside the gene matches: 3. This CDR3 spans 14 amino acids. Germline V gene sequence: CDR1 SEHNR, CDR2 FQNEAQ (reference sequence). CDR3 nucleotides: TGTGCCAGCCTGGCGGGGGGGAGCACAGATACGCAGTATTTT. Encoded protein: CASLAGGSTDTQYF.

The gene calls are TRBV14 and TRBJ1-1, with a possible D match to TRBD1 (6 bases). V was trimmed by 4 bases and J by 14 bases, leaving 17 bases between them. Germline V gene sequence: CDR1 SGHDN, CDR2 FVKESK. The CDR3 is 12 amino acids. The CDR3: CASSPRDTHIFF. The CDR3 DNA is TGTGCCAGCAGCCCCAGGGACACCCATATATTCTTT.

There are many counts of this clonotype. The CDR3 DNA follows: TGTGCCAGCAGCCAAGGGACTAGCGGGAGATACAATGAGCAGTTCTTC. The encoded protein is CASSQGTSGRYNEQFF. This chain links TRBV3-1 with TRBJ2-1, with 13 positions matching TRBD2. J lost 4 bases, V lost 1 base, and 1 base had no gene match. Germline CDR1 is LGHDT and CDR2 is YNNKEL (reference sequence). The CDR3 runs to 16 residues.

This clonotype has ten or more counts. CDR3 amino acids: CASSLSTGTGGLNLFF. For the CDR3, the DNA is TGCGCCAGCAGCTTGAGTACCGGGACAGGGGGCCTCAATCTGTTTTTT. V and J are TRBV5-1 and TRBJ1-4; 12 nucleotides match TRBD1. Trimming removed 1 base from V and 14 bases from J; junction bases left unmatched: 12. Germline CDR1 is SGHRS and CDR2 is YFSETQ. The CDR3 is 16 amino acids.

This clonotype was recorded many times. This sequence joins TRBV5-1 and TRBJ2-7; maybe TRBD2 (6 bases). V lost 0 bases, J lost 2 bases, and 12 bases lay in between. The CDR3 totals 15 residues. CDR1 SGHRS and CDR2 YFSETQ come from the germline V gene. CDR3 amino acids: CASSLETGVAYEQYF. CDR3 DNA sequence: TGCGCCAGCAGCTTGGAAACGGGGGTGGCCTACGAGCAGTACTTC.

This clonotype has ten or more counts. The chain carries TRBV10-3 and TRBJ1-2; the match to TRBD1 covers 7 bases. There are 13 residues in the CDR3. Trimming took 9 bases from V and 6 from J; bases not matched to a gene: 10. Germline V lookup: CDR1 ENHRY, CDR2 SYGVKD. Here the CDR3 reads CAIKQGPGDGYTF. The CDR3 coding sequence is TGTGCCATAAAACAGGGGCCCGGGGATGGCTACACCTTC.

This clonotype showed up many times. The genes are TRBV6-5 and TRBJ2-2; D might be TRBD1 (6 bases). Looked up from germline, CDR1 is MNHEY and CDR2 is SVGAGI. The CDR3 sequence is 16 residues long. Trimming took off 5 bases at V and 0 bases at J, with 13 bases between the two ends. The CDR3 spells CASSRFGTTNTGELFF. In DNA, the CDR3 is TGTGCCAGCAGTCGTTTCGGGACAACGAACACCGGGGAGCTGTTTTTT.

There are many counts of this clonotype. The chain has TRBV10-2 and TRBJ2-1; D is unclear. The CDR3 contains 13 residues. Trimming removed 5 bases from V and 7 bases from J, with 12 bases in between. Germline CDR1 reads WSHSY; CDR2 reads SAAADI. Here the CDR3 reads CASSIHTGNEQFF. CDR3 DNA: TGCGCCAGCAGTATACATACTGGGAATGAGCAGTTCTTC.

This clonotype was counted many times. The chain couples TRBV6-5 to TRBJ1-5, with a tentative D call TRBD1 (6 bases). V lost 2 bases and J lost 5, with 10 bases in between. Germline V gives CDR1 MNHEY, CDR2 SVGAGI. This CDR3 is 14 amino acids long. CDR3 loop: CASSYGAGDQPQHF. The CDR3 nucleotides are TGTGCCAGCAGTTACGGGGCAGGGGATCAGCCCCAGCATTTT.

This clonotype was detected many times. CDR3 DNA: TGTGCCAGCAGTTTAGTGCTACAAGAGACCCAGTACTTC. Its translation is CASSLVLQETQYF. The chain employs TRBV12-3 or TRBV12-4 and TRBJ2-5; D unclear. This CDR3 comprises 13 residues. V lost 1 base, J lost 2 bases, and 5 bases lay in between.

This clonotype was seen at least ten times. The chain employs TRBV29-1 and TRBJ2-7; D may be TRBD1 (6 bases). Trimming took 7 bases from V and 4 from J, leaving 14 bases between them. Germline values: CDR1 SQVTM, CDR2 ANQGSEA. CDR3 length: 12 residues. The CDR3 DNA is TGCAGCGCCGGTGGACAGACTTACGAGCAGTACTTC. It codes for CSAGGQTYEQYF.

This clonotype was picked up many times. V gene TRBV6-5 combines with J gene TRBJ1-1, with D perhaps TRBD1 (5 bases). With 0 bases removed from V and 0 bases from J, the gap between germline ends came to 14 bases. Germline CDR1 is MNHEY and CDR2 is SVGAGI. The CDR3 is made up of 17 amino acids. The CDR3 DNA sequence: TGTGCCAGCAGTTACTCGAGTTCTGGGGGAGTGAACACTGAAGCTTTCTTT. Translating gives CASSYSSSGGVNTEAFF.

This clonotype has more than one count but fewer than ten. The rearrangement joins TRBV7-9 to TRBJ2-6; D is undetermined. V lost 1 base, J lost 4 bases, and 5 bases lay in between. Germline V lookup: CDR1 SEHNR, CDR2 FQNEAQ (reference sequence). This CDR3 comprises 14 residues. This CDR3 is CASSLGQGANVLTF. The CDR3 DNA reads TGTGCCAGCAGCTTAGGCCAGGGGGCCAACGTCCTGACTTTC.

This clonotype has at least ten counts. CDR3 bases: TGCGCCAGCACCAAGGGAACAGGGCAGGCTGGAAACACCATATATTTT. Amino acid sequence: CASTKGTGQAGNTIYF. The V call is TRBV5-1, the J call TRBJ1-3, with D possibly TRBD1 on 6 matching bases. The CDR3 spans 16 residues. Trimming took off 6 bases at V and 2 bases at J, with 18 bases between the two ends. Germline lookup yields CDR1 SGHRS and CDR2 YFSETQ.

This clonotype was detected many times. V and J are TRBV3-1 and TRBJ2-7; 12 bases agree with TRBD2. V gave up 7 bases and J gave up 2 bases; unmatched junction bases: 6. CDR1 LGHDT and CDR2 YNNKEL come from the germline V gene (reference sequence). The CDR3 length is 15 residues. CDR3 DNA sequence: TGTGCCAGCACCTTCGGACTAGCGGGAACCTACGAGCAGTACTTC. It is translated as CASTFGLAGTYEQYF.

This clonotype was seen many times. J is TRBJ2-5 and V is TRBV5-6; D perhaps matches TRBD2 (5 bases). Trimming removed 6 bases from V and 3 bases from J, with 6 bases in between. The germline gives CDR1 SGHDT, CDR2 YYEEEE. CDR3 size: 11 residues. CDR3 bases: TGTGCCAGCATCGGGGAAGAGACCCAGTACTTC. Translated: CASIGEETQYF.

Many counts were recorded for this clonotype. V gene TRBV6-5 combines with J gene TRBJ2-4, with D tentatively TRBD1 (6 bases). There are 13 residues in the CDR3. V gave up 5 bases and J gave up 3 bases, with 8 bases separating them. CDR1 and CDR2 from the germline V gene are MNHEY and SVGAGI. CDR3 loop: CASSEDSKNIQYF. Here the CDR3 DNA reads TGTGCCAGCAGTGAGGACAGCAAAAACATTCAGTACTTC.

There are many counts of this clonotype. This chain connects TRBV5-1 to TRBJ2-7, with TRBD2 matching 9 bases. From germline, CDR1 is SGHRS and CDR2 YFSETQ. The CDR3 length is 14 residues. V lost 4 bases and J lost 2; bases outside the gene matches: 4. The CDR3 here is CASSPLAGPYEQYF. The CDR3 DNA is TGCGCCAGCAGCCCGCTAGCGGGACCCTACGAGCAGTACTTC.

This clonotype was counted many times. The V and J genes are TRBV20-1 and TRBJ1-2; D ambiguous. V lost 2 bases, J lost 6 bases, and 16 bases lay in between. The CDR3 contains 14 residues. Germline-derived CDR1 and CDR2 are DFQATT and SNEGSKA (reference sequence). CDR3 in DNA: TGCAGTGCTAGAACCGACGGAGCTGTGGATGGCTACACCTTC. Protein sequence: CSARTDGAVDGYTF.

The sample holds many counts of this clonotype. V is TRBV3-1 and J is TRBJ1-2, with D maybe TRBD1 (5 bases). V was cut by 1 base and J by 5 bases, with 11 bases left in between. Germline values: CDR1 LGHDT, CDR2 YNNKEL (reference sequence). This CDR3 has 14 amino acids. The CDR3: CASSQGGEYYGYTF. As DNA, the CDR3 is TGTGCCAGCAGCCAAGGGGGGGAGTATTATGGCTACACCTTC.

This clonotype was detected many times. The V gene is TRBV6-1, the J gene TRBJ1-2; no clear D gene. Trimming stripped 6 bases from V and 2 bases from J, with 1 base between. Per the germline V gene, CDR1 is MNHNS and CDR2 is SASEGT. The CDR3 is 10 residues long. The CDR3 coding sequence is TGTGCCAGCAGAAACTATGGCTACACCTTC. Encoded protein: CASRNYGYTF.